The sample holds many counts of the clone carrying this T cell receptor beta chain. Its antigen is as yet unknown. This CDR3 region has 14 residues. Germline V CDR1 and CDR2: SNHLY, FYNNEI. V lost 6 bases, J lost 2 bases, and 6 bases stayed unmatched. This specimen comes from a study of T-cell reconstitution after alpha-beta-depleted transplantation in children. Study results and limitations: Certain patients had high TCRbeta diversity at day 60, and it came from recipient T cells and thymic progenitors that survived. In patients about two months after transplant, alpha-beta T cells reportedly arose from several hundred expanded graft clones.

Library preparation (for TCRbeta) was performed with unique molecular identifiers. TCRdb re-derived calls from the PCR reads in MiXCR, one entry per CDR3 protein. The sample lists around 200,000 distinct CDR3 sequences; about a sixth were seen once. The chain carries TRBV2 and TRBJ2-7, with 8 positions matching TRBD2. The TCR sequence derives from a male patient between 2 and 10 years old who had a stem cell transplant for acute lymphoblastic leukemia, so the T cells may come from the graft donor. The sequencing here drew on PBMCs, mostly from graft donor cells, taken 360 days after TCRalphabeta/CD19-depleted stem cell transplant. Written as DNA, the CDR3 is TGTGCCAGCAGCGCACTAGCGGCAGCCTACGAGCAGTACTTC. Translated, it gives CASSALAAAYEQYF.